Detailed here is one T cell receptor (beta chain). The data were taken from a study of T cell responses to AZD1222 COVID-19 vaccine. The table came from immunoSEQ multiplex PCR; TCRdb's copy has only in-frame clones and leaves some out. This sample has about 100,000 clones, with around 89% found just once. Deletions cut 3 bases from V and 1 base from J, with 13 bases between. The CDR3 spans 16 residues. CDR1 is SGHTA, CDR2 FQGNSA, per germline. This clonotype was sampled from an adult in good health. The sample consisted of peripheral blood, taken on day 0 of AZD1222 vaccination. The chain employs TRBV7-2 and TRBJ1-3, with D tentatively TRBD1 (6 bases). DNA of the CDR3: TGTGCCAGCAGCTTGATCCCTACAGGGTCTGGAAACACCATATATTTT. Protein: CASSLIPTGSGNTIYF. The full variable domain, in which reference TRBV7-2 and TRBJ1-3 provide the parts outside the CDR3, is GAGVSQSPSNKVTEKGKDVELRCDPISGHTALYWYRQSLGQGLEFLIYFQGNSAPDKSGLPSDRFSAERTGGSVSTLTIQRTQQEDSAVYLCASSLIPTGSGNTIYFGEGSWLTVV.